Here is one T cell receptor (beta chain) with its context. Its antigen target is currently unknown. No much larger clone is present one base from it, and per-base qualities are unavailable. Library generation was performed with 5' RACE. Instrument used: Illumina HiSeq 2500. A second PCR of about 6 to 11 cycles was run with a J-beta primer mix and a sample-barcoded 5' primer. A unique molecular identifier was introduced onto each TCR beta cDNA molecule by a template-switch 5' adaptor carrying 12 random nucleotides. Each sample yielded at least 2.5 million CDR3-containing paired-end reads. First-strand cDNA synthesis was performed from all RNA using the Mint cDNA synthesis kit, with priming by a TRBC-specific oligonucleotide. All cDNA was treated with uracil-DNA glycosylase and then went through a first 18-cycle PCR with the universal primers M1SS and BC2_uni_R. The paper's data handling went like this. Normalization of each sample was performed by random selection of 1 million high-quality reads, each carrying a distinct molecular identifier. Instead of being binned into consensus sequences, reads with shared molecular identifiers were discarded. MiTCR, run with a Q25 quality threshold and the strictest error-elimination algorithm, handled CDR3 identification, clonotype clustering and error correction. A nonparametric unseen species model with Euler transformation was used to estimate lower-bound total TCR beta diversity. TCRdb reran the public reads through fastp at Q25 and MiXCR, keeping productive beta chains. Every CDR3 protein is listed once, alongside the most common genes and DNA of its rows. TCRdb, not the authors, supplied the V and J calls. This sample gives 1.5 million to 2 million distinct CDR3 sequences in total; 28% of them show up just once. The ten most abundant clones make up roughly 8.2% of the sample.

These data are taken from a study of blood T cells in healthy people across ages (dated by TCRdb to the mid-2010s). Describing the broader study: In model experiments, roughly one uniquely barcoded TCR beta cDNA molecule per two T cells was captured by template switching. Two additional independent replicas of 1 million unique cDNA reads from the same blood draw were analyzed for two donors (one aged 18 to 30 and one aged 80 or older). Donors were grouped into four age groups: young (average about 15 years), middle-aged (approximately 41), aged (around 60) and long-lived (approximately 78). The study measured age-related changes in TCR beta repertoire diversity using deep sequencing normalized with unique cDNA molecular identifiers. To avoid experimental bias, donors of different ages were distributed randomly across sequencing lanes. Here is what the overall study found, with its caveats: Compared with the aged group, more naive CD4+ T cells, fewer expanded clones and increased TCR diversity were shown by the long-lived group, suggesting age selection. Estimates of total diversity based on one million sequenced T cells were considered lower bounds and underestimates. Observed TCR beta diversity per million T cells fell roughly linearly with age, and a significant reduction was already apparent by age around 44. Observed TCR beta diversity correlated strongly with the percentage of naive T cells measured by flow cytometry. Bulk unsorted PBMC profiling prevented conclusive comparison of naive and antigen-experienced compartments. Donor CMV infection status was unknown, potentially confounding age-related changes in expanded clonotypes.

Systemically healthy Caucasian individuals from Russia, 35 to 50 in total and aged 6 to 90 years, were included as donors. Ten milliliters of peripheral blood were collected from each donor into EDTA-treated Vacutainer tubes. Ficoll-Paque density-gradient centrifugation was used to isolate PBMCs, with at least 6.5 million obtained per sample. Total RNA, at least 6 micrograms per sample, was extracted from PBMCs with Trizol reagent. The percentages of naive CD45RAhigh/CD27high T cells were determined by flow cytometry on a PBMC aliquot from every donor. Deletion took 5 bases off V and 7 bases off J, with a span of 15 bases between the germline ends. Its CDR3 holds 13 amino acids, cysteine through phenylalanine. Just the 39-base CDR3 DNA is kept, in frame starting at base 1. CDR1 SEHNR and CDR2 FQNEAQ are derived from the germline V gene (reference sequence).

Input material: blood. Rearrangement joined TRBV7-9 to TRBJ2-7; TRBD2 might be the D gene, on 6 matching bases. The clonotype was recovered from a woman aged 25 to 39 in good health. The CDR3 is CASSLTSIDEQYF. In nucleotide form, the sequence is TGTGCCAGCAGCCTTACTAGCATCGATGAGCAGTACTTC.